The 20 T cell receptor beta chains reported below all come from one sample, sequenced in a study of beta chain features in type 1 diabetes. Findings and limits, study-wide: In every one of the four CD4+ subsets, TCRB CDR3s were moderately but significantly shorter in Type 1 diabetes patients.

Investigators reverse transcribed all isolated RNA, so they sequenced expressed TCRB transcripts. Sequencing was performed with immunoSEQ multiplex PCR; in TCRdb, only in-frame clones are kept and a portion is missing. The sample records 250,000 to 350,000 clones, roughly an eighth being singletons. The antigens of these receptors remain unknown. Sequenced: naive CD4+ T cells from blood. The receptors shown here come from a man in his thirties or forties with type 1 diabetes.

This clone was found a few times. This rearrangement joins TRBV29-1 to TRBJ2-7; D remains ambiguous. Trimming shortened V by 4 bases and J by 7 bases, and 11 bases separated the two germline ends. Germline V gene sequence: CDR1 SQVTM, CDR2 ANQGSEA. CDR3 length: 11 residues. Written as DNA, the CDR3 is TGCAGCGTTGCCTCTAGAGGAGAGCAGTACTTC. Its protein product is CSVASRGEQYF.

In this sample, this clone turned up a few times. The chain combines TRBV2 with TRBJ2-1, with D tentatively TRBD2 (6 bases). The CDR3 has 14 amino acids. V lost 1 base to trimming and J lost 6 bases, with 10 bases between them. Per the germline V gene, CDR1 is SNHLY and CDR2 is FYNNEI. The CDR3 loop is CASSEGLGLNEQFF. The CDR3 DNA follows: TGTGCCAGCAGTGAAGGACTAGGCCTCAATGAGCAGTTCTTC.

The chain has TRBV2 and TRBJ2-5; 9 nucleotides line up with TRBD1. CDR1 SNHLY and CDR2 FYNNEI come from the germline V gene. The V and J ends lost 9 bases and 5 bases, in that order; junction bases with no gene match: 13. CDR3 length: 15 amino acids. The CDR3 nucleotides are TGTGCCAGTATACCCGGGAACAGGGGGCGGGAGACCCAGTACTTC. It specifies CASIPGNRGRETQYF. Full variable domain (remainder filled in from reference TRBV2 and TRBJ2-5): EPEVTQTPSHQVTQMGQEVILRCVPISNHLYFYWYRQILGQKVEFLVSFYNNEISEKSEIFDDQFSVERPDGSNFTLKIRSTKLEDSAMYFCASIPGNRGRETQYFGPGTRLLVL.

This chain joins TRBV28 and TRBJ2-7; TRBD1 agrees at 7 bases. After removal of 5 bases from V and 9 bases from J, the junction contained 19 bases not matched to a gene. Germline V CDR1 and CDR2: MDHEN, SYDVKM. The CDR3 consists of 16 residues. CDR3: CASSVSGTEFRAVQYF. CDR3 coding DNA: TGTGCCAGCAGTGTGTCCGGGACAGAATTTCGTGCAGTGCAGTACTTC.

The CDR3 bases are TGTGCCAGCAGCTACGGGGCTAATGAAAAACTGTTTTTT. Amino acid sequence: CASSYGANEKLFF. The chain has TRBV7-9 and TRBJ1-4; D unclear. The V end was cut by 4 bases, the J end by 3 bases, with 6 bases between. Germline V gives CDR1 SEHNR, CDR2 FQNEAQ (reference sequence). CDR3 length: 13 amino acids.

A word on this clone: Within the sample, other DNA sequences also encode this same CDR3. The J gene is TRBJ2-3, the V gene TRBV4-1; tentatively, D is TRBD1 (5 bases). The CDR3 runs 18 residues. Trimming cost V 3 bases and J 2 bases, with 21 bases left between them. Per germline, CDR1 MGHRA and CDR2 YSYEKL. In DNA, the CDR3 is TGCGCCAGCAGCCATCAGAAGGGGCGGCGGCAGTACACAGATACGCAGTATTTT. This encodes CASSHQKGRRQYTDTQYF.

This chain connects TRBV29-1 to TRBJ2-2; D might be TRBD2 (7 bases). This CDR3 is built from 13 residues. V was clipped by 7 bases and J by 5 bases, with 14 bases between them. CDR1 SQVTM and CDR2 ANQGSEA come from the germline V gene. In nucleotides, the CDR3 is TGCAGCGGGCGGGGGCAGGGAACCGGGGAGCTGTTTTTT. It yields the protein CSGRGQGTGELFF.

The chain employs TRBV5-6 and TRBJ2-1; D might be TRBD1 (5 bases). The length of the CDR3 is 16 residues. Germline CDR1 is SGHDT and CDR2 is YYEEEE. Trimming took off 0 bases at V and 8 bases at J, with 18 bases between the two ends. In DNA, the CDR3 is TGTGCCAGCAGCTTGGCCGGTGGTCCAGGGCGGCATGAGCAGTTCTTC. Its protein is CASSLAGGPGRHEQFF.

This chain joins TRBV29-1 and TRBJ1-2; D is possibly TRBD1 (5 bases). With 7 bases removed from V and 8 bases from J, the gap between germline ends came to 14 bases. CDR3 length equals 11 residues. Germline V gene data show CDR1 as SQVTM and CDR2 as ANQGSEA. The CDR3 DNA sequence: TGCAGCGGATCTGGGCAGGGCGGCTACACCTTC. Protein product: CSGSGQGGYTF.

The sample holds a few counts of this clone. The rearrangement joins TRBV15 to TRBJ1-4, with D uncertain. V lost 0 bases and J lost 5, with 4 bases in between. The CDR3 is 13 amino acids. Germline assignment: CDR1 LNHNV and CDR2 YYDKDF (reference sequence). In nucleotides, the CDR3 is TGTGCCACCAGCAGAGATCCAAATGAAAAACTGTTTTTT. Translated, it gives CATSRDPNEKLFF.

The chain uses TRBV5-4 and TRBJ2-1; the match to TRBD2 covers 9 bases. CDR1 and CDR2 from the germline V gene are SGHNT and YYREEE (reference sequence). The CDR3 is 17 residues long. Losses at the gene ends were 0 bases for V and 3 bases for J; bases not matched to a gene: 7. In DNA, the CDR3 is TGTGCCAGCAGCTTGGGGTTTGTGACTAGCGGCTACAATGAGCAGTTCTTC. This codes for CASSLGFVTSGYNEQFF.

The gene calls are TRBV6-6 and TRBJ1-1, with D possibly matching TRBD1 (6 bases). Trimming left V 5 bases short and J 0 bases short, with 10 bases between. Germline assignment: CDR1 MNHNY and CDR2 SVGAGI (reference sequence). CDR3 length equals 14 residues. The CDR3 region has the DNA TGTGCCAGCAGTGGCCAGGGGATGAACACTGAAGCTTTCTTT. Amino acid sequence: CASSGQGMNTEAFF.

This clone was counted between two and nine times. The chain joins TRBV2 to TRBJ2-7; the D is unclear. Between the trimmed V and J ends, which lost 8 bases and 2 bases, there was a span of 7 bases. The CDR3 sequence is 11 residues long. The germline gives CDR1 SNHLY, CDR2 FYNNEI. The CDR3 region is CASQQAYEQYF. The CDR3 nucleotides read TGTGCCAGCCAGCAGGCCTACGAGCAGTACTTC. The entire variable domain, with the rest obtained from reference TRBV2 and TRBJ2-7, is as follows: EPEVTQTPSHQVTQMGQEVILRCVPISNHLYFYWYRQILGQKVEFLVSFYNNEISEKSEIFDDQFSVERPDGSNFTLKIRSTKLEDSAMYFCASQQAYEQYFGPGTRLTVT.

The chain links TRBV11-2 to TRBJ2-1, with TRBD2 identical over 12 bases. Per germline, CDR1 SGHAT and CDR2 FQNNGV. This CDR3 is built from 17 residues. V dropped 0 bases and J dropped 9; count of bases not matched to a gene: 9. CDR3 region: CASSLDRWTSGEGEQFF. The CDR3 bases are TGTGCCAGCAGCTTAGATCGGTGGACTAGCGGGGAGGGTGAGCAGTTCTTC.

The genes are TRBV5-1 and TRBJ1-3, with D possibly TRBD1 on 5 matching bases. Germline lookup yields CDR1 SGHRS and CDR2 YFSETQ. This CDR3 comprises 17 residues. V was cut by 0 bases and J by 2 bases, with 15 bases left in between. The CDR3: CASSLAGGQGTGNTIYF. CDR3 bases: TGCGCCAGCAGCTTGGCCGGCGGCCAGGGCACTGGAAACACCATATATTTT. The full variable domain, in which reference TRBV5-1 and TRBJ1-3 provide the parts outside the CDR3, is KAGVTQTPRYLIKTRGQQVTLSCSPISGHRSVSWYQQTPGQGLQFLFEYFSETQRNKGNFPGRFSGRQFSNSRSEMNVSTLELGDSALYLCASSLAGGQGTGNTIYFGEGSWLTVV.

The chain uses TRBV28 and TRBJ2-1, with TRBD2 identical over 11 bases. The CDR3 runs to 16 residues. Trimming cost V 6 bases and J 2 bases; bases outside gene matches: 6. The germline V gene encodes CDR1 MDHEN and CDR2 SYDVKM. CDR3 sequence (DNA): TGTGCCAGCAGGAGGACTAGCGGGTGGACCTACAATGAGCAGTTCTTC. This encodes CASRRTSGWTYNEQFF.

There are a few counts of this clone. The chain employs TRBV9 and TRBJ2-1, with 8 bases aligning to TRBD2. CDR3 length: 16 residues. CDR1 is SGDLS, CDR2 YYNGEE, per germline. V trimming: 2 bases; J trimming: 2 bases; junction bases outside the gene matches: 6. CDR3: CASSVTSGSAYNEQFF. The DNA of the CDR3 is TGTGCCAGCAGCGTCACTAGCGGATCCGCCTACAATGAGCAGTTCTTC.

This chain connects TRBV14 to TRBJ2-7; 12 positions match TRBD2. The CDR3 is 16 residues long. The V and J ends lost 2 bases and 4 bases, in that order; junction bases with no gene match: 6. The germline CDR1 and CDR2 sequences are SGHDN and FVKESK. The CDR3 bases are TGTGCCAGCAGCCAATCTCGACTAGCGGGGGCTTACGAGCAGTACTTC. This encodes CASSQSRLAGAYEQYF.

This clone has a handful of counts. The chain employs TRBV5-4 and TRBJ2-2, with 11 bases fitting TRBD2. J lost 2 bases, V lost 5 bases, and 5 bases had no gene match. This CDR3 has 16 amino acids. CDR1 is SGHNT, CDR2 YYREEE, per germline (reference sequence). CDR3 protein: CASRQGLAANTGELFF. The CDR3, as DNA: TGTGCCAGCAGGCAGGGACTAGCGGCTAACACCGGGGAGCTGTTTTTT.

The CDR3 region is CASSQGSQGDWTDTQYF. The CDR3 DNA sequence: TGTGCCAGCAGCCAAGGTTCGCAAGGGGATTGGACAGATACGCAGTATTTT. J is TRBJ2-3 and V is TRBV4-2; D is possibly TRBD1 (5 bases). Looked up from germline, CDR1 is LGHNA and CDR2 is YNFKEQ. The germline V and J ends were trimmed by 1 base and 3 bases, with 17 bases remaining between them. The CDR3 loop spans 17 amino acids.